The T cell receptor (beta chain) described here comes from a study of graft-versus-host responses after intestinal transplantation. For this clone: The antigen is unknown.

The CDR3 contains 12 residues. With 2 bases removed from V and 5 bases from J, the gap between germline ends came to 7 bases. Germline-derived CDR1 and CDR2 are MNHEY and SVGAGI. Assay: immunoSEQ multiplex PCR; the TCRdb copy retains only in-frame clones and omits some. The sample consists of roughly 120,000 clones, approximately 90% of them appearing once. The input for sequencing was unstimulated CD4+ T cells sorted from spleen or lymph node cells, taken before intestinal transplant. The V gene is TRBV6-5, the J gene TRBJ2-7, with a tentative D call TRBD2 (5 bases). This sequence originates from a human donor who received an intestinal transplant. DNA of the CDR3: TGTGCCAGCAGTTACGGGGAGAACGAGCAGTACTTC. Amino acids: CASSYGENEQYF.